One and the same sample provided the 22 T cell receptor beta chains below, sequenced in a study of T-cell memory formation after mild COVID-19. In TCRdb, the 5' RACE reads were re-called with MiXCR into one record per CDR3 protein. The data show more than 100,000 distinct CDR3 sequences, with roughly 6% seen just once and approximately 2% held by the top ten. The sample was PBMCs or a T cell subset sorted from them (not recorded which). The receptors here all came from an adult woman who had mild COVID-19 (a few samples of this study predate the infection). Cell type and time point are not known.

This clonotype was found many times. The gene calls are TRBV5-6 and TRBJ1-1; TRBD1 is a possible D gene (5 bases). The V gene's germline CDR1 is SGHDT and CDR2 YYEEEE. The CDR3 is made up of 15 amino acids. Trimming cost V 0 bases and J 1 base, with 10 bases left between them. CDR3 in amino acids: CASSLGTIPNTEAFF. The CDR3 DNA follows: TGTGCCAGCAGCTTGGGGACAATACCGAACACTGAAGCTTTCTTT.

The chain combines TRBV6-6 with TRBJ1-5, with D possibly matching TRBD1 (6 bases). CDR1 is MNHNY, CDR2 SVGAGI, per germline (reference sequence). CDR3 length: 17 residues. With 2 bases removed from V and 1 base from J, the gap between germline ends came to 15 bases. CDR3 in DNA: TGTGCCAGCAGTTACAGTTACGGGACACCGAGCAATCAGCCCCAGCATTTT. Translating gives CASSYSYGTPSNQPQHF.

This clonotype was seen a handful of times. The chain combines TRBV5-1 with TRBJ2-5; 11 nucleotides match TRBD2. CDR1 is SGHRS, CDR2 YFSETQ, per germline. The CDR3 runs to 19 residues. After removal of 0 bases from V and 5 bases from J, the junction contained 15 bases not matched to a gene. The CDR3 DNA sequence: TGCGCCAGCAGCTTGGCCGAGAGGACTAGCGGGCCGAAGAGGGAGACCCAGTACTTC. Protein product: CASSLAERTSGPKRETQYF.

This clonotype appeared many times. The chain employs TRBV7-3 and TRBJ2-1; a possible D gene is TRBD1 (6 bases). Germline CDR1 and CDR2: SGHTA and FQGTGA. The V gene lost 2 bases and the J gene lost 9 bases, with 17 bases spanning the gap. This CDR3 has 15 amino acids. As DNA, the CDR3 is TGTGCCAGCAGCTTAGGAGTGGGGGCCGAGGGTGAGCAGTTCTTC. Protein product: CASSLGVGAEGEQFF.

The J gene is TRBJ2-7, the V gene TRBV27; unclear D gene. This CDR3 comprises 12 residues. The V end lost 6 bases, the J end lost 7 bases, and 13 bases lay between the germline ends. CDR1 and CDR2 from the germline V gene are MNHEY and SMNVEV (reference sequence). The DNA of the CDR3 is TGTGCCAGCAGCTTCCCAGGCGGAGAGCAGTACTTC. Encoded protein: CASSFPGGEQYF.

V gene TRBV28 combines with J gene TRBJ2-7; D unclear. Germline CDR1 and CDR2: MDHEN and SYDVKM. V lost 2 bases and J lost 6, with 5 bases in between. The CDR3 runs to 11 residues. The CDR3 DNA sequence: TGTGCCAGCAGTTTAGAGCGCGAGCAGTACTTC. It is translated as CASSLEREQYF.

This clonotype was observed at least ten times. The V and J genes are TRBV3-1 and TRBJ2-7, with D unclear. Per germline, CDR1 LGHDT and CDR2 YNNKEL (reference sequence). This CDR3 has 13 amino acids. Deletions cut 1 base from V and 1 base from J, with 5 bases between. The CDR3 DNA reads TGTGCCAGCAGCCAAGTATCTTCCTACGAGCAGTACTTC. It is translated as CASSQVSSYEQYF.

This clonotype was counted a few times. The V and J genes are TRBV5-1 and TRBJ2-3; TRBD2 aligns across 12 bases. Germline CDR1 reads SGHRS; CDR2 reads YFSETQ. V shed 2 bases, J shed 3 bases, and the junction held 7 bases outside the gene matches. The CDR3 has 17 amino acids. CDR3 loop: CASSFTLAGGPTDTQYF. CDR3 in DNA: TGCGCCAGCAGCTTCACCCTAGCGGGAGGGCCGACAGATACGCAGTATTTT.

The chain links TRBV7-6 to TRBJ2-6; D assignment may be TRBD1 or TRBD2 (6 bases each). The germline CDR1 and CDR2 sequences are SGHVS and FNYEAQ. CDR3 length equals 18 residues. The V gene lost 0 bases and the J gene lost 0 bases, with 12 bases spanning the gap. CDR3 coding DNA: TGTGCCAGCAGCTTAGCGGTCGGGGGCAGCTCTGGGGCCAACGTCCTGACTTTC. Protein: CASSLAVGGSSGANVLTF.

The table lists this clonotype with a few counts. V usage is TRBV5-1 and J usage is TRBJ1-1, with D hard to call. V gave up 0 bases and J gave up 1 base, with 4 bases separating them. Germline assignment: CDR1 SGHRS and CDR2 YFSETQ. The length of the CDR3 is 13 residues. The CDR3, as DNA: TGCGCCAGCAGCTTGGAACAGAACACTGAAGCTTTCTTT. The encoded protein is CASSLEQNTEAFF. The full variable domain, with the rest looked up from reference TRBV5-1 and TRBJ1-1, is KAGVTQTPRYLIKTRGQQVTLSCSPISGHRSVSWYQQTPGQGLQFLFEYFSETQRNKGNFPGRFSGRQFSNSRSEMNVSTLELGDSALYLCASSLEQNTEAFFGQGTRLTVV.

The count of this clonotype is one. CDR3 nucleotides: TGTGCCAGCAGCCTCAGGGTAGCTTTCGGGTACAATGAGCAGTTCTTC. Translating gives CASSLRVAFGYNEQFF. The V and J genes are TRBV3-1 and TRBJ2-1, with a weak D call TRBD1 (5 bases). CDR3 length equals 16 residues. CDR1 is LGHDT and CDR2 is YNNKEL in the germline V gene (reference sequence). V gave up 4 bases and J gave up 4 bases, with 17 bases separating them.

This clonotype was seen repeatedly, ten times or more. Here the CDR3 reads CASSGRNTGELFF. CDR3 nucleotide sequence: TGTGCCAGCAGCGGCAGAAACACCGGGGAGCTGTTTTTT. This chain joins TRBV12-3 or TRBV12-4 and TRBJ2-2, with D hard to call. This CDR3 spans 13 amino acids. V lost 6 bases and J lost 2, with 7 bases in between.

This clonotype turned up a few times. The chain couples TRBV5-8 to TRBJ2-7, with 7 bases aligning to TRBD2. Per germline, CDR1 SGHTS and CDR2 YDEGEE. The ends lost 0 bases at V and 2 bases at J; junction bases unmatched: 5. The CDR3 consists of 15 residues. CDR3 bases: TGTGCCAGCAGCTTGGCCCCAGCGGGGACCTACGAGCAGTACTTC. It yields the protein CASSLAPAGTYEQYF.

This clonotype has more than one count but fewer than ten. This chain uses TRBV7-9 with TRBJ1-6; D might be TRBD1 (5 bases). This CDR3 spans 13 amino acids. V was pared by 4 bases and J by 10 bases, with 11 bases between. The germline gives CDR1 SEHNR, CDR2 FQNEAQ (reference sequence). CDR3 nucleotide sequence: TGTGCCAGCAGCTCCGAGGGGTACTCACCCCTCCACTTT. Residues: CASSSEGYSPLHF.

This clonotype was seen more than once but under ten times. The CDR3 coding sequence is TGTGCCAGCAGCGGAAGGACTAGCAATGAGCAGTTCTTC. It yields the protein CASSGRTSNEQFF. The chain joins TRBV7-8 to TRBJ2-1; 7 nucleotides line up with TRBD2. The trim removed 5 bases at V and 6 bases at J, leaving 4 bases unmatched. This CDR3 has 13 amino acids. Looked up from germline, CDR1 is SGHVS and CDR2 is FQNEAQ.

This clonotype was observed many times. This chain links TRBV7-6 with TRBJ2-3; 16 bases fit TRBD2. The ends lost 5 bases at V and 3 bases at J; junction bases unmatched: 2. Germline V gene lookup returns CDR1 SGHVS and CDR2 FNYEAQ. This CDR3 is 16 amino acids long. The CDR3: CASSPGLAGGTDTQYF. As DNA, the CDR3 is TGTGCCAGCAGCCCGGGACTAGCGGGAGGGACAGATACGCAGTATTTT.

CDR3: CASSLQSSDADTQYF. CDR3 nucleotide sequence: TGCGCCAGCAGCCTACAATCTAGCGACGCAGATACGCAGTATTTT. The gene calls are TRBV4-3 and TRBJ2-3, with TRBD2 as a possible D gene (6 bases). The CDR3 loop spans 15 amino acids. The V gene lost 4 bases and the J gene lost 4 bases, with 15 bases spanning the gap. Germline V gives CDR1 LGHNA, CDR2 YSLEER.

This clonotype showed up just a few times. V is TRBV20-1 and J is TRBJ2-3, with TRBD2 matching over 7 bases. With V trimmed by 0 bases and J by 0 bases, 3 bases remained unmatched. There are 15 residues in the CDR3. Germline CDR1 DFQATT, CDR2 SNEGSKA (reference sequence). The CDR3 loop reads CSARDLAESTDTQYF. As DNA, the CDR3 is TGCAGTGCTAGAGATCTAGCGGAAAGCACAGATACGCAGTATTTT.

V is TRBV18 and J is TRBJ2-7; D unresolved. V lost 4 bases to trimming and J lost 2 bases, with 12 bases between them. Germline V gene lookup returns CDR1 KGHSH and CDR2 LQKENI. The CDR3 contains 14 residues. The DNA of the CDR3 is TGTGCCAGCTCACTAGGAGCACAGACCTACGAGCAGTACTTC. Translation: CASSLGAQTYEQYF. Variable domain in full (rest from reference TRBV18 and TRBJ2-7): NAGVMQNPRHLVRRRGQEARLRCSPMKGHSHVYWYRQLPEEGLKFMVYLQKENIIDESGMPKERFSAEFPKEGPSILRIQQVVRGDSAAYFCASSLGAQTYEQYFGPGTRLTVT.

This clonotype was counted only a few times. The genes are TRBV18 and TRBJ2-6; D unclear. V lost 2 bases, J lost 4 bases, and 6 bases lay in between. In germline, CDR1 is KGHSH, CDR2 LQKENI. This CDR3 region has 14 residues. CDR3 sequence: CASSPGNGANVLTF. The CDR3 coding sequence is TGTGCCAGCTCACCAGGAAACGGGGCCAACGTCCTGACTTTC.

The chain links TRBV24-1 to TRBJ2-1, with 9 bases that match TRBD2. The CDR3 is 16 amino acids. V lost 3 bases to trimming and J lost 2 bases; unmatched junction nucleotides: 4. Germline assignment: CDR1 KGHDR and CDR2 SFDVKD. The CDR3 protein is CATSDAGGVAYNEQFF. CDR3 sequence (DNA): TGTGCCACCAGTGATGCGGGAGGGGTCGCCTACAATGAGCAGTTCTTC.

This chain links TRBV5-1 with TRBJ2-7; D perhaps matches TRBD2 (5 bases). Germline CDR1 reads SGHRS; CDR2 reads YFSETQ. CDR3 length equals 13 residues. V lost 0 bases, J lost 5 bases, and 9 bases lay in between. This CDR3 reads CASSLAVRDEQYF. DNA of the CDR3: TGCGCCAGCAGCTTGGCAGTGAGGGACGAGCAGTACTTC. Complete variable domain (other parts from reference TRBV5-1 and TRBJ2-7): KAGVTQTPRYLIKTRGQQVTLSCSPISGHRSVSWYQQTPGQGLQFLFEYFSETQRNKGNFPGRFSGRQFSNSRSEMNVSTLELGDSALYLCASSLAVRDEQYFGPGTRLTVT.